The 4 T cell receptor beta chains presented below share a single source sample, sequenced in a study of cytomegalovirus exposure and HLA in healthy donors (dated by TCRdb to the late 2010s). The method behind the library was the immunoSEQ multiplex PCR assay. The multiplex PCR relied on a mix of 60 forward primers for TCR Vbeta segments and 13 reverse primers for TCR Jbeta segments. TCRdb's version of the immuneACCESS table is confined to in-frame rearrangements and falls short of the full clone set. An unresolved V gene accounts for under half of the shortfall where checked; the remainder is of unknown origin. Across this sample there are 160,000 or so clones, with 60% to 80% seen only once. Of the sample, about 4.3% falls within the top ten clones. Sequencing was performed on PBMCs. The receptors derive from a man between 18 and 29 years old in good health and CMV-seropositive.

Details on this clone: The sample holds other DNA sequences that translate to the same CDR3. V is TRBV5-1 and J is TRBJ1-1, with D hard to call. Germline V gene lookup returns CDR1 SGHRS and CDR2 YFSETQ. There are 14 residues in the CDR3. Trimming took off 0 bases at V and 2 bases at J, with 8 bases between the two ends. The CDR3 here is CASSLGRVNTEAFF. The DNA for the CDR3 is TGCGCCAGCAGCTTGGGGAGGGTTAACACTGAAGCTTTCTTT.

This clone was picked up a small number of times. V and J are TRBV7-6 and TRBJ1-1, with D maybe TRBD1 (5 bases). Germline V lookup: CDR1 SGHVS, CDR2 FNYEAQ. This CDR3 is built from 16 residues. With 5 bases removed from V and 1 base from J, the gap between germline ends came to 17 bases. The CDR3 loop is CASSLYQGVPNTEAFF. The CDR3 DNA sequence: TGTGCCAGCAGCCTATACCAGGGCGTACCGAACACTGAAGCTTTCTTT. The entire variable domain, with the rest obtained from reference TRBV7-6 and TRBJ1-1, is as follows: GAGVSQSPRYKVTKRGQDVALRCDPISGHVSLYWYRQALGQGPEFLTYFNYEAQQDKSGLPNDRFSAERPEGSISTLTIQRTEQRDSAMYRCASSLYQGVPNTEAFFGQGTRLTVV.

The genes are TRBV29-1 and TRBJ2-3; 7 nucleotides align to TRBD2. Trimming removed 3 bases from V and 3 bases from J; junction bases left unmatched: 6. This CDR3 is built from 14 residues. Germline CDR1 reads SQVTM; CDR2 reads ANQGSEA. CDR3 sequence: CSVDWRSGTDTQYF. CDR3 in DNA: TGCAGCGTTGATTGGCGTAGCGGGACAGATACGCAGTATTTT.

The genes are TRBV10-3 and TRBJ2-3, with no clear D. The CDR3 totals 14 residues. V lost 3 bases to trimming and J lost 1 base, with 8 bases between them. CDR1 is ENHRY and CDR2 is SYGVKD in the germline V gene. CDR3: CAISDWSGTDTQYF. The CDR3, as DNA: TGTGCCATCAGTGATTGGAGTGGCACAGATACGCAGTATTTT.